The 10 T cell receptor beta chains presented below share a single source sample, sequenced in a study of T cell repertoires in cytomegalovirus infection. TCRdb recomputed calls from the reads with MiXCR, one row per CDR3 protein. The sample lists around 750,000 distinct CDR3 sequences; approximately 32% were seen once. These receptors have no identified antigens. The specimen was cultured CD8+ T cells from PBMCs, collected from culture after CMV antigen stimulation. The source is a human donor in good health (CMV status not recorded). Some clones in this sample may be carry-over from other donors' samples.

This chain's CDR3 is CATSISLLNQPQHF. The DNA for the CDR3 is TGTGCCACCAGCATTAGTCTCCTCAATCAGCCCCAGCATTTT. The chain links TRBV15 to TRBJ1-5; D is unresolved. From germline, CDR1 is LNHNV and CDR2 YYDKDF (reference sequence). The germline V and J ends were trimmed by 4 bases and 3 bases, with 10 bases remaining between them. The CDR3 has 14 residues.

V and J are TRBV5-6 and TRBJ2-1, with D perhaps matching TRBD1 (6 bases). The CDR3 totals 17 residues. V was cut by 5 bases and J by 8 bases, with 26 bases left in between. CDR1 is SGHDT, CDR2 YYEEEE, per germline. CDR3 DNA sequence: TGTGCCAGCAGACTCGGCCCGGACAGTCCCTTTTACGATGAGCAGTTCTTC. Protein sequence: CASRLGPDSPFYDEQFF.

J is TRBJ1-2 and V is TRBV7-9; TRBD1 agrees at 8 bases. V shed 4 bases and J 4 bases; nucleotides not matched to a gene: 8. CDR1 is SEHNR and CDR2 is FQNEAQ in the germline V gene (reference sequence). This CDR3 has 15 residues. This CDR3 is CASSSPLTGAYGYTF. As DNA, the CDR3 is TGTGCCAGCAGCTCCCCTTTGACAGGGGCCTATGGCTACACCTTC.

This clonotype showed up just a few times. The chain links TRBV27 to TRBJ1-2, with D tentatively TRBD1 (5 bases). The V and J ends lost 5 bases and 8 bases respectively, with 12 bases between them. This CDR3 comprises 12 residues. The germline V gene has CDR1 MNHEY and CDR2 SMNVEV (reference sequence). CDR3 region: CASSPSGEGYTF. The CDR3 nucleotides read TGTGCCAGCAGTCCATCGGGGGAGGGCTACACCTTC.

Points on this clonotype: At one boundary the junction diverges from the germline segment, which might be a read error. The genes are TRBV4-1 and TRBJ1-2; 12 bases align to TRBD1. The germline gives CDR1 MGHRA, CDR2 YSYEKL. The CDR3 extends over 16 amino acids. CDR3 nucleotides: TGTGCCAGCAGCCAAGAGGGACAGGGGGCGAACTATGGCTACACCTTC. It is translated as CASSQEGQGANYGYTF.

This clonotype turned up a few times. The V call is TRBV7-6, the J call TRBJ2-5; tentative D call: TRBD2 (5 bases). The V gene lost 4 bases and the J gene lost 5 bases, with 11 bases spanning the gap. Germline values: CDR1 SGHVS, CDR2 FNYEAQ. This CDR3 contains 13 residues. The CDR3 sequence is CASSSGGVETQYF. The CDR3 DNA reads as TGTGCCAGCAGCTCAGGAGGAGTGGAGACCCAGTACTTC.

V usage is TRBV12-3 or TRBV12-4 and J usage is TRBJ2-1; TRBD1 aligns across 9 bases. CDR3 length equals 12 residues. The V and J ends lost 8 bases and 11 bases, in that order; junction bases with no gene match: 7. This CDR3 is CASGTGRNKQFF. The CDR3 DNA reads TGTGCCAGCGGGACAGGGAGAAATAAGCAGTTCTTC.

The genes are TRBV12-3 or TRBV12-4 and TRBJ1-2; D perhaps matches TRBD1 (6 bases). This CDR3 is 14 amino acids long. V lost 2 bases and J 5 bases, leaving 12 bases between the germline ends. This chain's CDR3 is CASSLTDSGYGYTF. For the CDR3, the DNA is TGTGCCAGCAGTTTAACGGACAGCGGTTATGGCTACACCTTC.

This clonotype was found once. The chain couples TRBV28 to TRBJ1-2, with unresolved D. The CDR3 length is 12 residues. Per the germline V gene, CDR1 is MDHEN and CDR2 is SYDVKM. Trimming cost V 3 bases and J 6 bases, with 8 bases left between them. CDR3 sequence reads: CASSFVGNGYTF. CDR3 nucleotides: TGTGCCAGCAGTTTTGTGGGGAATGGCTACACCTTC.

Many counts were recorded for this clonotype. CDR3 sequence reads: CASSRSGTEAFF. In nucleotides, the CDR3 is TGTGCTAGTAGTCGATCGGGCACTGAAGCTTTCTTT. The chain joins TRBV12-5 to TRBJ1-1; no clear D. The germline V gene has CDR1 LGHNT and CDR2 FRNRAP. This CDR3 spans 12 amino acids. The V end lost 8 bases, the J end lost 4 bases, and 11 bases lay between the germline ends.